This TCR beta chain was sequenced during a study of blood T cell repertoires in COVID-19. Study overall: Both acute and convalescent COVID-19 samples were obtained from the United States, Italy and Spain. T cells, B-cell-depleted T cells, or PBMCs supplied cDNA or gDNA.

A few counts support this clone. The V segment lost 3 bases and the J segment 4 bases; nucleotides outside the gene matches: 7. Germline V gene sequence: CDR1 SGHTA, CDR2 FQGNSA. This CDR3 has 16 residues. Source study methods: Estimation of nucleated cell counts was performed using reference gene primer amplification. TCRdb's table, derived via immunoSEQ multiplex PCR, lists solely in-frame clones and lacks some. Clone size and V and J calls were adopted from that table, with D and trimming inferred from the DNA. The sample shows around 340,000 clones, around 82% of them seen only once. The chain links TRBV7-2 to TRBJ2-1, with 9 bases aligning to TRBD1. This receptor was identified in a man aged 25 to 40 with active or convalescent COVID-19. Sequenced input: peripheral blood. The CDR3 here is CASSFTGTGFYNEQFF. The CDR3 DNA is TGTGCCAGCAGCTTTACCGGGACAGGGTTTTACAATGAGCAGTTCTTC.